Listed here are 23 T cell receptor beta chains from one sample, sequenced in a study of CD8 T cells in cerebrospinal fluid in Alzheimer's disease. Following a re-call of the 10x single-cell sequencing reads, TCRdb has one entry per CDR3 protein and lacks DNA. This sample contains 1,500 to 2,000 distinct CDR3 sequences. Sequencing was carried out using cerebrospinal fluid. These receptors were collected from a human donor in good health.

This clonotype shows up as medium-sized by frequency. The chain carries TRBV3-1 and TRBJ2-6; no DNA is available, so the TRBD1 call from TCRdb remains unchecked. Germline CDR1 LGHDT, CDR2 YNNKEL (reference sequence). CDR3 length: 18 residues. This chain's CDR3 is CASSQGERGPSGANVLTF.

This clonotype shows up as medium-sized (0.01 to 0.1%) by frequency. The chain links TRBV28 to TRBJ1-1; checking the TCRdb D call of TRBD1 is not possible without DNA. CDR1 is MDHEN, CDR2 SYDVKM, per germline. The CDR3 is 15 amino acids. The CDR3 protein is CASSRPGMGNTEAFF.

This clonotype is identified as large from frequency. The chain uses TRBV5-6 and TRBJ1-1. This CDR3 is built from 14 residues. Germline values: CDR1 SGHDT, CDR2 YYEEEE. The CDR3 sequence: CASSPAGRLTEAFF.

In terms of frequency, this clonotype is medium-sized. This chain uses TRBV14 with TRBJ1-1; TCRdb selects TRBD1, and the lack of DNA leaves this call unchecked. The CDR3 runs 15 residues. Germline V gene sequence: CDR1 SGHDN, CDR2 FVKESK. The CDR3 region is CASSVNRGLNTEAFF.

The CDR3 sequence: CASSKGAMTYEQYF. The J gene is TRBJ2-7, the V gene TRBV18; absent DNA, TCRdb's TRBD1 call cannot be checked. The CDR3 is 14 residues long. Germline values: CDR1 KGHSH, CDR2 LQKENI.

By frequency, this clonotype registers medium-sized (0.01 to 0.1%). The chain has TRBV19 and TRBJ2-1; there is no DNA to check the TCRdb D call of TRBD2. There are 12 residues in the CDR3. Germline lookup yields CDR1 LNHDA and CDR2 SQIVND (reference sequence). CDR3 sequence reads: CASSIEPSRPFF.

This clonotype is deemed medium-sized by its frequency. V gene TRBV27 combines with J gene TRBJ1-6; TCRdb returns TRBD1, unconfirmable since there is no DNA. From germline, CDR1 is MNHEY and CDR2 SMNVEV (reference sequence). CDR3 length equals 16 residues. CDR3 in amino acids: CASSLSGQSYNSPLHF.

Judged by frequency, this clonotype is medium-sized (0.01 to 0.1%). This sequence joins TRBV6-5 and TRBJ2-7. CDR3 length equals 14 residues. The germline CDR1 and CDR2 sequences are MNHEY and SVGAGI. This CDR3 reads CASSYQQNAYEQYF.

This clonotype registers medium-sized (0.01 to 0.1%) by frequency. The rearrangement uses TRBV5-1 and TRBJ2-5; no DNA is available, so the TRBD1 call from TCRdb remains unchecked. The CDR3 totals 15 residues. The V gene's germline CDR1 is SGHRS and CDR2 YFSETQ. The CDR3: CASSAQTGPQETQYF.

Considering frequency, this clonotype is medium-sized (0.01 to 0.1%). The V and J genes are TRBV7-8 and TRBJ1-2; TCRdb gives TRBD1 as the D gene, but with no DNA this cannot be confirmed. Germline CDR1 is SGHVS and CDR2 is FQNEAQ. CDR3 length equals 15 residues. The CDR3 is CASSSRTGGVGGYTF.

Judged by frequency, this clonotype is medium-sized. The rearrangement uses TRBV6-5 and TRBJ2-1. The CDR3 length is 15 residues. In germline, CDR1 is MNHEY, CDR2 SVGAGI. CDR3 loop: CASRLGARSYNEQFF.

This clonotype registers medium-sized by frequency. Here the CDR3 reads CSATNHYGYTF. The J gene is TRBJ1-2, the V gene TRBV29-1. Looked up from germline, CDR1 is SQVTM and CDR2 is ANQGSEA. The length of the CDR3 is 11 residues.

Judged by frequency, this clonotype is medium-sized. This sequence joins TRBV19 and TRBJ2-3; without DNA, the TCRdb call of TRBD1 cannot be checked. The length of the CDR3 is 15 residues. Germline V CDR1 and CDR2: LNHDA, SQIVND (reference sequence). The CDR3 loop reads CASSASWAGENTQYF.

This clonotype registers medium-sized (0.01 to 0.1%) by frequency. The rearrangement uses TRBV7-2 and TRBJ2-5; with no DNA, the TCRdb D assignment of TRBD1 cannot be verified. CDR3 size: 14 residues. Germline-derived CDR1 and CDR2 are SGHTA and FQGNSA. The CDR3 loop reads CASSDGGNQETQYF.

Frequency places this clonotype as medium-sized (0.01 to 0.1%). J is TRBJ2-2 and V is TRBV7-2; absent DNA, TCRdb's TRBD1 call cannot be checked. CDR1 and CDR2 from the germline V gene are SGHTA and FQGNSA. This CDR3 comprises 17 residues. The chain's CDR3 is CASSSQTGLIYTGELFF.

According to its frequency, this clonotype is large. The chain is built from TRBV4-2 and TRBJ1-3; TCRdb's D gene call, TRBD1, goes unchecked for lack of DNA. CDR1 and CDR2 from the germline V gene are LGHNA and YNFKEQ. CDR3 length: 17 residues. The CDR3 protein is CASSQGRQGEIGNTIYF.

This clonotype is deemed medium-sized by its frequency. The chain has TRBV11-2 and TRBJ1-4; with no DNA, the TCRdb D assignment of TRBD1 cannot be verified. This CDR3 region has 15 residues. Germline V lookup: CDR1 SGHAT, CDR2 FQNNGV. The CDR3 is CASSPPTETNEKLFF.

The chain uses TRBV19 and TRBJ2-5; the TCRdb D gene call, TRBD1, has no DNA to confirm it. The CDR3 has 17 residues. Germline values: CDR1 LNHDA, CDR2 SQIVND (reference sequence). CDR3 region: CASSTEGPALWGETQYF.

This clonotype is classed as medium-sized (0.01 to 0.1%) by frequency. The rearrangement joins TRBV6-5 to TRBJ1-2; TCRdb proposes TRBD1, but this gene call is untestable without DNA. This CDR3 is built from 16 residues. Germline V lookup: CDR1 MNHEY, CDR2 SVGAGI. CDR3 sequence reads: CASSYSWGTGDYGYTF.

Frequency places this clonotype as medium-sized (0.01 to 0.1%). The chain recombines TRBV27 with TRBJ1-6. Germline CDR1 and CDR2: MNHEY and SMNVEV (reference sequence). The CDR3 length is 16 residues. CDR3 amino acids: CASSFRPKLGNSPLHF.

This clonotype ranks as medium-sized in terms of frequency. The chain is built from TRBV7-8 and TRBJ2-3; lacking DNA, the TRBD2 call made by TCRdb goes unchecked. In germline, CDR1 is SGHVS, CDR2 FQNEAQ. The CDR3 covers 17 residues. The CDR3 is CASSLFGSGPEGDTQYF.

Considering frequency, this clonotype is medium-sized. The chain uses TRBV19 and TRBJ1-1; as DNA is missing, the TRBD1 call by TCRdb cannot be tested. The CDR3 length is 13 residues. Germline assignment: CDR1 LNHDA and CDR2 SQIVND (reference sequence). CDR3 sequence: CASSISVDTEAFF.

The rearrangement uses TRBV19 and TRBJ1-6. Looked up from germline, CDR1 is LNHDA and CDR2 is SQIVND (reference sequence). The CDR3 length is 15 residues. The CDR3 loop is CASTSQVGDGSPLHF.